Listed below are T cell receptor beta chains from one sample, sequenced in a study of T cell repertoires in cytomegalovirus infection. For these receptors, no antigen is known. TCRdb called the reads again in MiXCR, with one record for every CDR3 protein. In the table there are 680,000 or so distinct CDR3 sequences, 30% to 35% of which are singletons. The sequencing used cultured PBMCs, collected from culture after CMV antigen stimulation. Every receptor here comes from a human donor in good health (CMV status not recorded). Some clones in this sample may be carry-over from other donors' samples. The CDR3 runs from the conserved cysteine through the conserved F or W. D genes are given only for firm matches. Only part of the rows carry a size: once, few, many, or a class if the clone is expanded.

v_call,d_call,clone_size,j_call,cdr3_nt,cdr3_aa
TRBV12-3/TRBV12-4,NA,few,TRBJ2-2,TGTGCCAGCACCCTTATACTGTTTTTT,CASTLILFF
TRBV7-6,NA,many,TRBJ2-7,TGTGCCAGCAGCCCCGGGAAACGCTACGAGCAGTACTTC,CASSPGKRYEQYF
TRBV23-1,TRBD2,NA,TRBJ2-5,TGCGCCAGCAGTCCCCTCAGGGGGACTAGCGGGAACGGAGAGACCCAGTACTTC,CASSPLRGTSGNGETQYF
TRBV12-3/TRBV12-4,NA,NA,TRBJ2-3,TGTGCCAGCAGTTTCGCGGGGGCAGCAGATACGCAGTATTTT,CASSFAGAADTQYF
TRBV7-9,TRBD1,once,TRBJ2-3,TGTGCCGGCAGCGCCGAGACAGGGGTAGATACGCAGTATTTT,CAGSAETGVDTQYF
TRBV12-5,TRBD2,NA,TRBJ2-3,TGTGCTAGTGGTTTTGGCGGGAGAGGCGGGACGCAGTATTTT,CASGFGGRGGTQYF
TRBV2,TRBD1,few,TRBJ2-7,TGTGCCAGCAGCGTGGACAGGACCTACGAGCAGTACTTC,CASSVDRTYEQYF
TRBV7-9,TRBD1,NA,TRBJ1-2,TGTGCCAGCAGCTCCCTAGACAGGGGCGCTCCCTTTAACTATGGCTACACCTTC,CASSSLDRGAPFNYGYTF
TRBV12-3/TRBV12-4,TRBD1,NA,TRBJ1-1,TGTGCCAGCAGTTTTTCCGGGACAGGGGGCACTGAAGCTTTCTTT,CASSFSGTGGTEAFF
TRBV7-2,TRBD1,many,TRBJ1-3,TGTGCCAGCAGCTTAAGGACAGGGCCAGGAAACACCATATATTTT,CASSLRTGPGNTIYF
TRBV5-1,TRBD2,NA,TRBJ2-3,TGCGCCAGCAGCTCCCGAGGGAGGGTGTTAGATACGCAGTATTTT,CASSSRGRVLDTQYF
TRBV5-1,NA,few,TRBJ2-1,TGCGCCAGCAGCTTATATGGGGAGAGGGTTGGTGGCGAGCAGTTCTTC,CASSLYGERVGGEQFF
TRBV7-2,NA,many,TRBJ1-2,TGTGCCAGCAGCTTGGCCTCTCCGGGGGTCTATGGCTACACCTTC,CASSLASPGVYGYTF
TRBV6-2/TRBV6-3,NA,once,TRBJ1-1,TGTGCCAGCAGGCGCTCGCTTGGAGGAGACACTGAAGCTTTCTTT,CASRRSLGGDTEAFF
TRBV6-5,NA,few,TRBJ1-6,TGTGCCAGCGGGAGGTCAAACGACGTCCTTTATAATTCACCCCTCCACTTT,CASGRSNDVLYNSPLHF
TRBV14,NA,NA,TRBJ1-2,TGTGCCAGCGGCAGAGCAGGGTTCTATGGCTACACCTTC,CASGRAGFYGYTF
TRBV11-3,TRBD1,few,TRBJ2-3,TGTGCCAGCAGCTCTCGGACAGGGGAAGATACGCAGTATTTT,CASSSRTGEDTQYF
TRBV10-3,NA,once,TRBJ1-2,TGTGCCATCAGTCCGCGGGGGGGTAGTGATGGCTACACCTTC,CAISPRGGSDGYTF
TRBV4-1,NA,NA,TRBJ2-5,TGTGCCAGCAGCCAAGAAGGGACCTCCCCATCCCAGTACTTC,CASSQEGTSPSQYF
TRBV11-2,TRBD2,NA,TRBJ2-3,TGTGCCAGCAGCTTAGGGCTAGCGGGATTTTCAGATACGCAGTATTTT,CASSLGLAGFSDTQYF
TRBV12-3/TRBV12-4,NA,NA,TRBJ2-5,TGTGCCAGCCGACTTCTGAGGAAAGAGACCCAGTACTTC,CASRLLRKETQYF
TRBV5-4,TRBD1,few,TRBJ1-2,TGTGCCAGCAGCTTGGCCGGAACCGGGACAGGGGGCTATGGCTACACCTTC,CASSLAGTGTGGYGYTF
TRBV7-2,NA,many,TRBJ2-2,TGTGCCAGCAGAGGCACCCGGGGGGCGCGTGTCGGGGAGCTGTTTTTT,CASRGTRGARVGELFF
TRBV4-1,NA,NA,TRBJ1-4,TGCGCCAGCAGCCAAGAAGCGCTACAGGGTAAAGTTCGAAAACTGTTTTTT,CASSQEALQGKVRKLFF
TRBV7-8,NA,many,TRBJ1-5,TGTGCCAGCAGCTTAGCGCCGGCAGGGCTAAGCAATCAGCCCCAGCATTTT,CASSLAPAGLSNQPQHF
TRBV4-3,TRBD2,NA,TRBJ2-7,TGCGCCAGCAGCCAACTGCGACTAGCGGCCTACGAGCAGTACTTC,CASSQLRLAAYEQYF
TRBV7-2,TRBD1,many,TRBJ1-3,TGTGCCAGCAGCCACCGACCGGGACAGGTATATCCTGGAAACACCATATATTTT,CASSHRPGQVYPGNTIYF
TRBV7-2,TRBD1,many,TRBJ2-7,TGTGCCAGCAGCACGGGACAGGGGGTTTACTACGAGCAGTACTTC,CASSTGQGVYYEQYF
TRBV28,NA,few,TRBJ2-1,TGTGCCAGCAGGACAACCTTTACGGCCTACAATGAGCAGTTCTTC,CASRTTFTAYNEQFF
TRBV5-1,NA,NA,TRBJ1-2,TGCGCCAGCAGCATCGGGGACACCGAGATCTATGGCTACACCTTC,CASSIGDTEIYGYTF
TRBV2,NA,NA,TRBJ2-7,TGTGCCAGCAAAGGAGTGCGTAGGGCCGGGTCTCCCTCCTACGAGCAGTACTTC,CASKGVRRAGSPSYEQYF
TRBV10-1,NA,few,TRBJ1-5,TGCGCCAGCAGAGTCCAGCCCCAGCATTTT,CASRVQPQHF
TRBV7-8,NA,NA,TRBJ2-1,TGTGCCAGCAGTCCGCGCGGGCAAAATATCAATGAGCAGTTCTTC,CASSPRGQNINEQFF
TRBV2,NA,NA,TRBJ1-5,TGTGCCAGTCATCGACGGAGCAATCAGCCCCAGCATTTT,CASHRRSNQPQHF
TRBV5-1,NA,few,TRBJ2-3,TGCGCCAGCAGCTTCCAGGATACGCAGTATTTT,CASSFQDTQYF
TRBV7-2,NA,many,TRBJ2-7,TGTGCCAGCAGCCTAGGGCCGAGCCTTTCCTTCTACGAGCAGTACTTC,CASSLGPSLSFYEQYF
TRBV20-1,TRBD2,NA,TRBJ2-3,TGCAGTGTCTCTCCATATAGCGGGGGTCAACAGTATTTT,CSVSPYSGGQQYF
TRBV7-9,NA,few,TRBJ2-3,TGTGCCAGCAGCTTGACCCTACTTAATACGCAGTATTTT,CASSLTLLNTQYF
TRBV7-9,TRBD1,few,TRBJ2-7,TGTGCCTCCTCCGGGACAGGGGCGGGGGAGCAGTACTTC,CASSGTGAGEQYF
TRBV7-8,NA,many,TRBJ1-3,TGTGCCAGCAGCCGAGACTCTGGAAACACCATATATTTT,CASSRDSGNTIYF
TRBV20-1,TRBD1,once,TRBJ2-1,TGCAGTGCTGGGGACAGGAGCTCCTACAATGAGCAGTTCTTC,CSAGDRSSYNEQFF
TRBV7-2,NA,many,TRBJ1-2,TGTGCCAGCAGCCCCACCGCGCAGGGGAATGGCTACACCTTC,CASSPTAQGNGYTF
TRBV20-1,NA,few,TRBJ2-5,TGCAGTGCTAGTGTTGCCCCCGGATTACGCGAGACCCAGTACTTC,CSASVAPGLRETQYF
TRBV27,NA,NA,TRBJ2-5,TGTGCCAGCCGGGGACAAGGCTTCCAAGAGACCCAGTACTTC,CASRGQGFQETQYF